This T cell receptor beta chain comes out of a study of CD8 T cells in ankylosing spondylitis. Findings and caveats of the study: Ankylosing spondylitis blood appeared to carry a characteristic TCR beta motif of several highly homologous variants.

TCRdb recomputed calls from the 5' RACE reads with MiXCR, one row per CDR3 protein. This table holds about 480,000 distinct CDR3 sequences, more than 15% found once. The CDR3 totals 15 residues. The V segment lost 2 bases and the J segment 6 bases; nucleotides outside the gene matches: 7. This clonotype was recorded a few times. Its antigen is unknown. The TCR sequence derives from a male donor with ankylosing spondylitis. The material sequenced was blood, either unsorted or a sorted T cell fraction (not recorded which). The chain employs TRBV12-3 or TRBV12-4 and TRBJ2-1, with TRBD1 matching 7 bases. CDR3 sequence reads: CASSLRQGLGNEQFF. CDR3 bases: TGTGCCAGCAGTTTACGACAGGGCTTAGGCAATGAGCAGTTCTTC.